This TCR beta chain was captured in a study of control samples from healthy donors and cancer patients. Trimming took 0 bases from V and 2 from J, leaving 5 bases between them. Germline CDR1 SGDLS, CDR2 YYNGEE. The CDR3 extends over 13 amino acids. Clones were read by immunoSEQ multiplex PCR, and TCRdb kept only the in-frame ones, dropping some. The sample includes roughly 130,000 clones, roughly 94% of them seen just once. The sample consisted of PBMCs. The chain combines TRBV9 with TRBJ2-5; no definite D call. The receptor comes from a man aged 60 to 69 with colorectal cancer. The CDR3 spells CASSVDLQETQYF. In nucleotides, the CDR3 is TGTGCCAGCAGCGTAGACCTGCAAGAGACCCAGTACTTC. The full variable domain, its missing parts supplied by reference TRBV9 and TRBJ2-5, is DSGVTQTPKHLITATGQRVTLRCSPRSGDLSVYWYQQSLDQGLQFLIQYYNGEERAKGNILERFSAQQFPDLHSELNLSSLELGDSALYFCASSVDLQETQYFGPGTRLLVL.